This TCR beta chain was sequenced for a study of T-cell reconstitution after alpha-beta-depleted transplantation in children. General observations from the study: A year post-transplant, T-cell counts and diversity derived mostly from newly produced T cells. In some patients, recipient T cells and intrathymic progenitors surviving conditioning explained high day-60 diversity. Expanded graft clones, several hundred of them, were reportedly the source of alpha-beta T cells about two months after transplant.

This clonotype was recorded many times. Antigen unknown. V was clipped by 2 bases and J by 6 bases; unmatched bases: 6. The CDR3 has 14 residues. Looked up from germline, CDR1 is DFQATT and CDR2 is SNEGSKA (reference sequence). Library preparation (for TCRbeta) was performed with unique molecular identifiers. TCRdb used MiXCR to reprocess the PCR reads, holding one entry per CDR3 protein. The sample records some 300,000 distinct CDR3 sequences, just over 7.5% being singletons. This TCR was recovered from a female patient between 2 and 10 years old who had a stem cell transplant for Fanconi anemia, so the T cells may come from the graft donor. The chain carries TRBV20-1 and TRBJ2-3, with 9 bases lining up with TRBD2. The starting material was peripheral blood, obtained 360 days after TCRalphabeta/CD19-depleted stem cell transplant. Here the CDR3 reads CSARQREDWDTQYF. In DNA form, the CDR3 reads TGCAGTGCTAGACAGCGGGAGGATTGGGATACGCAGTATTTT.